This T cell receptor (beta chain) came from a study of spatial heterogeneity in lung cancer. Study background: As counted in raw reads, each unique TCR and UMI combination appeared more than ten times on average.

Time point denoted: blood at routine non-recurrence follow-up after resection. TCRs were sequenced from unsorted whole RNA of tumor, nontumor lung or PBMC. TCRdb reprocessed the 5' RACE reads via MiXCR and lists one record per CDR3 protein. The repertoire has about 52,000 distinct CDR3 sequences, 6% to 8.5% of them found once; the top ten carry roughly 37%. The germline V gene encodes CDR1 KGHDR and CDR2 SFDVKD. CDR3 length: 17 amino acids. After removal of 7 bases from V and 5 bases from J, the junction contained 13 bases not matched to a gene. The sequence derives from a female donor with early-stage non-small cell lung cancer. The genes are TRBV24-1 and TRBJ2-2, with 9 bases lining up with TRBD2. This material consisted of PBMCs, taken at follow-up. CDR3 nucleotides: TGTGCCACCAGCACATTTGGCGGGGGGGCAAGGACCGGGGAGCTGTTTTTT. Amino acid sequence: CATSTFGGGARTGELFF.